This T cell receptor beta chain comes out of a study of identical twins. TCRdb ran MiXCR on the 5' RACE reads and lists one entry per CDR3 protein. The sample has over 500,000 distinct CDR3 sequences, 20% to 25% seen once. With V trimmed by 5 bases and J by 9 bases, 10 bases remained unmatched. This CDR3 is built from 14 residues. The same sample was also studied in work on T cells expressing NK-cell markers.

The receptor was isolated from a woman aged 18-29 years in good health. The V call is TRBV23-1, the J call TRBJ2-1; 7 nucleotides match TRBD2. TRBV23-1 is flagged as an ORF with uncertain function. Sequencing used CD4+ T cells sorted from blood. The CDR3 loop reads CASSIDGGTAEQFF. Written as DNA, the CDR3 is TGCGCCAGCAGTATTGACGGGGGGACGGCTGAGCAGTTCTTC.